The entry below gives a single TCR beta chain sequence along with its context. The repertoire was sequenced with immunoSEQ multiplex PCR; TCRdb's copy has only in-frame clones and lacks some. The data show some 260,000 clones, about 87% seen once. This sample was taken from a study of blood T cell repertoires in COVID-19. The CDR3 runs to 12 residues. V lost 3 bases, J lost 10 bases, and 10 bases lay in between. Enrolment of Seattle patients took place during active infection, and they were followed longitudinally. V and J are TRBV12-3 or TRBV12-4 and TRBJ2-1, with D maybe TRBD1 (5 bases). Sequencing input: peripheral blood. The clonotype comes from a woman aged 70-85 years with COVID-19, enrolled during active disease. CDR3 sequence (DNA): TGTGCCAGCAGTTTCACAGGAGCGGAGCAGTTCTTC. It encodes CASSFTGAEQFF.